This is a list of T cell receptor beta chains from one sample in a study of cytomegalovirus exposure and HLA in healthy donors. Some clones are missing from TCRdb's copy, which holds only in-frame ones; the method was immunoSEQ multiplex PCR. This table holds approximately 87,000 clones, roughly 81% found once. The source material was PBMCs. The origin of the receptors is a woman younger than 30 in good health and CMV-seropositive. Both conserved end residues are part of each CDR3. D genes are given only for firm matches. The size entry is marked missing in some rows and otherwise reads once, few, many or a size class.

j_call d_call clone_size v_call cdr3_nt cdr3_aa
TRBJ2-7 TRBD1 . TRBV2 TGTGCCAGCAATGGCAGGGGGAACTACGAGCAGTACTTC CASNGRGNYEQYF
TRBJ1-1 . . TRBV27 TGTGCCAGCAGCTCCCTCTCCTTCCAGGGGAACACTGAAGCTTTCTTT CASSSLSFQGNTEAFF
TRBJ2-5 TRBD2 . TRBV7-9 TGTGCCAGCAGCTTAGCGTTAGCGGGGTCGGAGACCCAGTACTTC CASSLALAGSETQYF
TRBJ2-5 . . TRBV5-5 TGTGCCAGCAGCTTGTTGGGTGGGGGCCGAGAGACCCAGTACTTC CASSLLGGGRETQYF
TRBJ2-3 . few TRBV19 TGTGCCAGTAGTATAGGACGGGTGCGGTCACACACAGATACGCAGTATTTT CASSIGRVRSHTDTQYF
TRBJ2-7 TRBD2 . TRBV7-6 TGTGCCAGCAGCTTCAGCCCCGATTCTAGCGGGAGAACCTACGAGCAGTACTTC CASSFSPDSSGRTYEQYF
TRBJ1-2 . . TRBV7-8 TGTGCCAGCAACTCAGCGCTGGGGCCGTTCCACTATGGCTACACCTTC CASNSALGPFHYGYTF
TRBJ2-6 TRBD1 . TRBV7-3 TGTGCCAGCAGCTCCCCGGGACAGGGGGCTGGGGCCAACGTCCTGACTTTC CASSSPGQGAGANVLTF
TRBJ2-1 . . TRBV5-1 TGCGCCAGCAGCTTCCCAGGGAACAATGAGCAGTTCTTC CASSFPGNNEQFF
TRBJ2-1 TRBD2 . TRBV5-1 TGCGCCAGCAGCCTGGGACTAGCGGGAACCCCCACCTCCTACAATGAGCAGTTCTTC CASSLGLAGTPTSYNEQFF
TRBJ2-2 . once TRBV7-8 TGTGCCAGCAGCTTCGTCAGGCTAAACACCGGGGAGCTGTTTTTT CASSFVRLNTGELFF
TRBJ2-7 . . TRBV10-2 TGCGCCAGCAGTCCCGGGGTAGCGGCAAACTACGAGCAGTACTTC CASSPGVAANYEQYF
TRBJ1-2 TRBD1 . TRBV4-1 TGCGCCAGCAGCCAAGTAATAGTGAAGGGGGCTGGCTATGGCTACACCTTC CASSQVIVKGAGYGYTF
TRBJ2-2 . . TRBV15 TGTGCCACCAGCAGAGGGGGGGAAATGAACACCGGGGAGCTGTTTTTT CATSRGGEMNTGELFF
TRBJ2-1 . . TRBV4-1 TGCGCCAGCAGTTCATCGGGCAATGAGCAGTTCTTC CASSSSGNEQFF
TRBJ1-5 TRBD1 . TRBV28 TGTGCCAGCATAACGACAGGGGATCATCGTCAGCCCCAGCATTTT CASITTGDHRQPQHF
TRBJ2-3 . . TRBV5-4 TGTGCCAGCAGCTTGCGGGCGGGACCTCTCACAGATACGCAGTATTTT CASSLRAGPLTDTQYF
TRBJ2-1 . . TRBV5-1 TGCGCCAGCAGCTTGGCGGTAGTGCGGGCGACTGAGCAGTTCTTC CASSLAVVRATEQFF
TRBJ1-2 TRBD1 . TRBV27 TGTGCCAGCAGTTTAAGGGTGGGACAGAACTATGGCTACACCTTC CASSLRVGQNYGYTF
TRBJ2-7 . . TRBV6-1 TGTGCCAGCAGTGTAAATGACGAGCAGTACTTC CASSVNDEQYF
TRBJ2-3 TRBD2 . TRBV4-2 TGTGCCAGCAGCCAACAGCGGGGGGCAGATACGCAGTATTTT CASSQQRGADTQYF
TRBJ1-1 . . TRBV5-4 TGTGCCAGCAGCTTGGCTTACAGGGAGAACACTGAAGCTTTCTTT CASSLAYRENTEAFF
TRBJ2-7 . . TRBV5-1 TGCGCCAGCAGCTTGTCGTTCATGGGGCTCGCCTACGAGCAGTACTTC CASSLSFMGLAYEQYF
TRBJ2-7 . . TRBV5-6 TGTGCCAGCTTGACGGAGGGGCGCTACCAGGAGCAGTACTTC CASLTEGRYQEQYF
TRBJ2-5 TRBD2 . TRBV10-3 TGTGCCATCAGAGTCCTCGGGACTAGCGGGAGTTGGGAGACCCAGTACTTC CAIRVLGTSGSWETQYF
TRBJ2-1 . . TRBV2 TGTGCCAGCAGTAAAGACAGAAATGAGCAGTTCTTC CASSKDRNEQFF
TRBJ1-1 . . TRBV7-3 TGTGCCAGCAGCTACGGCCTCGGGGGCACTGAAGCTTTCTTT CASSYGLGGTEAFF
TRBJ1-2 . . TRBV7-9 TGTGCCAGCAGCCCGAGGGGCGGGGGAGCCGGCTATGGCTACACCTTC CASSPRGGGAGYGYTF
TRBJ1-5 . few TRBV5-1 TGCGCCAGCAGCGGAGGACCCAATCAGCCCCAGCATTTT CASSGGPNQPQHF
TRBJ2-5 TRBD2 . TRBV5-1 TGCGCCAGCAGCTTGGAAGGGACTAGAAGAGAGACCCAGTACTTC CASSLEGTRRETQYF
TRBJ2-3 TRBD1 once TRBV5-5 TGTGCCAGCAGCATTGGGACAGGGTTCCCCACAGATACGCAGTATTTT CASSIGTGFPTDTQYF
TRBJ1-1 . . TRBV7-2 TGTGCCAGCAGCTTATTTCTGGCGAACACTGAAGCTTTCTTT CASSLFLANTEAFF
TRBJ1-4 . . TRBV25-1 TGTGCCAGCAGTACCCCCGCCAGTGAACTGTTTTTT CASSTPASELFF
TRBJ2-3 . once TRBV4-2 TGTGCCAGCAGCCAAGTGGCAGGGGCCAGCACAGATACGCAGTATTTT CASSQVAGASTDTQYF
TRBJ1-1 TRBD1 . TRBV30 TGTGCCTGGAGTGCCCAGGGGGACACTGAAGCTTTCTTT CAWSAQGDTEAFF
TRBJ2-7 . . TRBV2 TGTGCCAGCAGTGAAGCGCCCCAGGGTGCGGTAAACGAGCAGTACTTC CASSEAPQGAVNEQYF
TRBJ2-1 TRBD2 . TRBV28 TGTGCCAGCGCCGCGGGAGGGGGTTACAATGAGCAGTTCTTC CASAAGGGYNEQFF
TRBJ2-7 TRBD2 few TRBV27 TGTGCCAGCAGTCAGCTGGGACTAGCCTACGAGCAGTACTTC CASSQLGLAYEQYF
TRBJ2-4 TRBD2 once TRBV7-3 TGTGCCAGCAGCTTAGCGGGAGGGGGAAACATTCAGTACTTC CASSLAGGGNIQYF
TRBJ2-7 TRBD2 . TRBV5-1 TGCGCCAGCAGCTTGGCCCCGGGATTGAGCGGGAGGGCACCCGAGCAGTACTTC CASSLAPGLSGRAPEQYF
TRBJ1-5 . . TRBV5-5 TGTGCCAGCAGCACATCCCCCGCCAGGGGTGAGACCCAGCATTTT CASSTSPARGETQHF
TRBJ2-1 TRBD1 . TRBV18 TGTGCCAGCTCCGGACAGGGGAGGACTTACAATGAGCAGTTCTTC CASSGQGRTYNEQFF
TRBJ2-3 . once TRBV5-1 TGCGCCAGCAGAGGGACTAGCACAGATACGCAGTATTTT CASRGTSTDTQYF
TRBJ2-7 TRBD2 . TRBV28 TGTGCCAGCACGGGGGGGGACAAGTCCTACGAGCAGTACTTC CASTGGDKSYEQYF
TRBJ2-5 . . TRBV7-9 TGTGCCAGCAGCTTGGGAGTGGAGACCCAGTACTTC CASSLGVETQYF
TRBJ2-7 . . TRBV6-6 TGTGCCAGCAGTTATTCTGGGGGGAACTCCTACGAGCAGTACTTC CASSYSGGNSYEQYF
TRBJ2-1 . once TRBV5-6 TGTGCCAGCAAACGGGGGAGCTCCTACAATGAGCAGTTCTTC CASKRGSSYNEQFF
TRBJ2-5 TRBD2 . TRBV19 TGTGCCAGTAGTCCAGGACGGGGGGAAGAGACCCAGTACTTC CASSPGRGEETQYF
TRBJ2-5 . once TRBV2 TGTGCCAGCAGTGTAGGGACATTCGTTGCGGCCCAGTACTTC CASSVGTFVAAQYF
TRBJ1-1 TRBD1 . TRBV5-1 TGCGCCAGCAGCCCCGGACAGGGGCCCTCTGAAGCTTTCTTT CASSPGQGPSEAFF
TRBJ1-4 . few TRBV15 TGTGCCACCAGCAGAGATCGCGGGAATGAAAAACTGTTTTTT CATSRDRGNEKLFF
TRBJ2-7 . . TRBV20-1 TGCAGTGCTCGGACTAACTACGAGCAGTACTTC CSARTNYEQYF
TRBJ2-5 TRBD1 . TRBV11-2 TGTGCCAGCAGCCCCCGGCCGGGACAGGGACATCGAGAGACCCAGTACTTC CASSPRPGQGHRETQYF
TRBJ1-2 . . TRBV29-1 TGCAGCGCCCTTGGTAAGACTCTTAACTATGGCTACACCTTC CSALGKTLNYGYTF